This T cell receptor beta chain was sequenced for a study of cytomegalovirus exposure and HLA in healthy donors. Sequencing used immunoSEQ multiplex PCR; TCRdb keeps in-frame clones, though not all of them. The table includes 170,000 or so clones, roughly 80% detected once. The V end was cut by 3 bases, the J end by 5 bases, with 8 bases between. The CDR3 extends over 13 amino acids. Germline-derived CDR1 and CDR2 are SGHNT and YENEEA. The sample comprised PBMCs. This receptor was taken from a woman under 30 in good health and CMV-seropositive. This sequence joins TRBV11-3 and TRBJ2-1, with a possible D match to TRBD2 (6 bases). As DNA, the CDR3 is TGTGCCAGCAGCTTCGAGCGGGACAATGAGCAGTTCTTC. Its protein is CASSFERDNEQFF. Variable domain in full (rest from reference TRBV11-3 and TRBJ2-1): EAGVVQSPRYKIIEKKQPVAFWCNPISGHNTLYWYLQNLGQGPELLIRYENEEAVDDSQLPKDRFSAERLKGVDSTLKIQPAELGDSAVYLCASSFERDNEQFFGPGTRLTVL.